This entry describes one TCR beta chain. Its antigen remains unknown. In the authors' methods: ImmunoSEQ junction-only sequences lacked quality scores, so their filtering differed. Here immunoSEQ multiplex PCR was the method, and the copy in TCRdb shows in-frame clones only, minus some. The V and J calls and clone size are taken from that table; D and trimming were inferred from the DNA. The repertoire includes hundreds of thousands of clones, approximately 97% of them detected once, and about 0.25% sits in the top ten. There are 13 residues in the CDR3. V shed 2 bases, J shed 7 bases, and the junction held 2 bases outside the gene matches. Germline V gene lookup returns CDR1 MGHRA and CDR2 YSYEKL. These data belong to a study of shared clonotypes between healthy human individuals. Notes on the study in general: Sampling involved blood alone; tissue repertoires likely differ.

CD45RO-negative, CCR7-selected cells formed the naive CD8 fraction, which excluded terminally differentiated effector memory CD45RA+ cells. Healthy and HIV-negative, the adult donors had no recent acute infections or vaccinations. The sequencing sample was made of naive CD8+ T cells sorted from blood. The chain uses TRBV4-1 and TRBJ2-1, with 7 bases aligning to TRBD1. The clonotype originates from a man aged 25-45 years in good health. The CDR3 loop reads CASSQRQGNEQFF. In DNA, the CDR3 is TGCGCCAGCAGCCAAAGACAGGGTAATGAGCAGTTCTTC.